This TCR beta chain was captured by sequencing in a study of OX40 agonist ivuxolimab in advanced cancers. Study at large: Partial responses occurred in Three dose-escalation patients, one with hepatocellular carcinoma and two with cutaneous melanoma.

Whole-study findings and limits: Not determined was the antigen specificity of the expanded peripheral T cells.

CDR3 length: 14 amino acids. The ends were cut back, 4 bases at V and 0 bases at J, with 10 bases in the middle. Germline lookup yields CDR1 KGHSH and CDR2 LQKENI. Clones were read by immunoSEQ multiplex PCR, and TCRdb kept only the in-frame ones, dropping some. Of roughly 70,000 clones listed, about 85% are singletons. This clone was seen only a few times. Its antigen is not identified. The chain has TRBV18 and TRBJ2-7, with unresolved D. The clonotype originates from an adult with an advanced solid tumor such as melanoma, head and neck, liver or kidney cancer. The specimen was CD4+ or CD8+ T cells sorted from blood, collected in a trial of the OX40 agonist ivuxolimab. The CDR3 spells CASSRGVSSYEQYF. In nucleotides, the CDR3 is TGTGCCAGCTCACGAGGAGTGAGCTCCTACGAGCAGTACTTC.